The sequence of this T cell receptor (beta chain) was determined in a study of T-cell reconstitution after alpha-beta-depleted transplantation in children. Notes on the study in general: Where alpha-beta T cells came from about two months after transplant was reportedly several hundred expanded graft clones.

Molecular barcoding with unique molecular identifiers was used for the TCRbeta library. Using its own MiXCR run on the PCR reads, TCRdb lists one record per CDR3 protein. Of approximately 500,000 distinct CDR3 sequences in the sample, about 10% were seen once. The germline V gene encodes CDR1 SQVTM and CDR2 ANQGSEA. The CDR3 is made up of 13 amino acids. Between the trimmed V and J ends, which lost 6 bases and 0 bases, there was a span of 8 bases. This clonotype was observed many times. Its antigen is unknown. This chain links TRBV29-1 with TRBJ2-2; D not resolved. The sequencing here drew on PBMCs, taken before TCRalphabeta/CD19-depleted stem cell transplant. The origin of this receptor is a child aged 2 to 10 with inherited bone marrow failure, due to receive a stem cell transplant. The CDR3, as DNA: TGCAGCGTCCCGACCGCGAACACCGGGGAGCTGTTTTTT. Amino acid sequence: CSVPTANTGELFF.